These 24 T cell receptor beta chains were all obtained from the same sample, sequenced in a study of T cell responses to AZD1222 COVID-19 vaccine. Sequencing was performed with immunoSEQ multiplex PCR; in TCRdb, only in-frame clones are kept and a portion is missing. The top ten hold about 1.5% of the sample, which has some 150,000 clones, over 90% seen once. The sequencing here drew on peripheral blood, taken on day 0 of AZD1222 vaccination. The source is an adult in good health.

This clone was found once. This chain joins TRBV5-1 and TRBJ1-5; TRBD1 matches 9 bases. The V gene's germline CDR1 is SGHRS and CDR2 YFSETQ. The CDR3 contains 15 residues. V gave up 4 bases and J gave up 4 bases; unmatched junction bases: 6. In DNA form, the CDR3 reads TGCGCCAGCAGCCCTGGGACAGGGCAAAATCAGCCCCAGCATTTT. Translation gives CASSPGTGQNQPQHF.

J is TRBJ2-6 and V is TRBV6-1; D possibly corresponds to TRBD2 (6 bases). The V gene's germline CDR1 is MNHNS and CDR2 SASEGT. The V end lost 2 bases, the J end lost 1 base, and 9 bases lay between the germline ends. The CDR3 loop spans 16 amino acids. This chain's CDR3 is CASSEQGLSGANVLTF. CDR3 nucleotides: TGTGCCAGCAGTGAACAGGGACTGTCTGGGGCCAACGTCCTGACTTTC.

This chain joins TRBV3-1 (or the pseudogene TRBV3-2) and TRBJ1-6; tentative D call: TRBD1 (5 bases). V was pared by 5 bases and J by 9 bases, with 14 bases between. Per the germline V gene, CDR1 is LGHDT and CDR2 is YNNKEL (reference sequence). This CDR3 contains 14 residues. The DNA of the CDR3 is TGTGCCAGCAGCGATACCCGTGGGGGTTCACCCCTCCACTTT. Protein: CASSDTRGGSPLHF.

Here the CDR3 reads CASSTERRGYTF. The DNA for the CDR3 is TGTGCCAGTAGTACGGAGAGGAGAGGCTACACCTTC. This chain joins TRBV19 and TRBJ1-2, with unresolved D. V was pared by 4 bases and J by 8 bases, with 11 bases between. CDR3 length: 12 amino acids. Germline CDR1 and CDR2: LNHDA and SQIVND (reference sequence).

The gene calls are TRBV2 and TRBJ1-5; 9 nucleotides align to TRBD1. In germline, CDR1 is SNHLY, CDR2 FYNNEI. Trimming removed 4 bases from V and 2 bases from J; junction bases left unmatched: 0. The CDR3 length is 14 residues. CDR3 DNA sequence: TGTGCCAGCAGTGGGACAGGGGGCAATCAGCCCCAGCATTTT. Protein product: CASSGTGGNQPQHF.

CDR3 sequence: CASSPQGLAAGELFF. The CDR3 DNA sequence: TGTGCCAGCAGCCCCCAGGGACTGGCTGCGGGGGAGCTGTTTTTT. The gene calls are TRBV5-6 and TRBJ2-2; possible D gene TRBD2, 6 bases. From germline, CDR1 is SGHDT and CDR2 YYEEEE. The CDR3 has 15 residues. V shed 4 bases and J shed 8 bases, with 18 bases lying between them.

The gene calls are TRBV11-2 and TRBJ2-4; D might be TRBD1 or TRBD2, each matching 5 bases. V was pared by 4 bases and J by 0 bases, with 22 bases between. The CDR3 loop spans 19 amino acids. From germline, CDR1 is SGHAT and CDR2 FQNNGV. The CDR3 is CASSSLRDALTLAKNIQYF. The DNA for the CDR3 is TGTGCCAGCAGCTCTCTCCGGGACGCACTTACCTTAGCCAAAAACATTCAGTACTTC. Looking up the rest from reference TRBV11-2 and TRBJ2-4 gives the full variable domain: EAGVAQSPRYKIIEKRQSVAFWCNPISGHATLYWYQQILGQGPKLLIQFQNNGVVDDSQLPKDRFSAERLKGVDSTLKIQPAKLEDSAVYLCASSSLRDALTLAKNIQYFGAGTRLSVL.

This chain joins TRBV6-2 or TRBV6-3 and TRBJ2-2, with 11 bases identical to TRBD2. The trim removed 0 bases at V and 5 bases at J, leaving 8 bases unmatched. CDR3 length equals 18 residues. Germline lookup yields CDR1 MNHEY and CDR2 SVGEGT. This CDR3 reads CASSYSKVIAGGTGELFF. As DNA, the CDR3 is TGTGCCAGCAGTTACTCGAAAGTGATAGCGGGGGGGACCGGGGAGCTGTTTTTT.

Only one count was recorded for this clone. This sequence joins TRBV6-2 or TRBV6-3 and TRBJ2-6; unclear D gene. CDR3 size: 14 residues. Germline assignment: CDR1 MNHEY and CDR2 SVGEGT. The ends were cut back, 2 bases at V and 8 bases at J, with 10 bases in the middle. The CDR3 is CASSYLVSSNVLTF. The CDR3 region has the DNA TGTGCCAGCAGTTACCTGGTGTCTTCCAACGTCCTGACTTTC.

The V call is TRBV15, the J call TRBJ2-1; D not resolved. Germline V gene data show CDR1 as LNHNV and CDR2 as YYDKDF (reference sequence). This CDR3 has 16 residues. V was trimmed by 0 bases and J by 0 bases, leaving 9 bases between them. This CDR3 is CATSRDGGSSYNEQFF. CDR3 bases: TGTGCCACCAGCAGAGATGGCGGTAGCTCCTACAATGAGCAGTTCTTC.

There are a few counts of this clone. CDR3 loop: CASVRGPVNTEAFF. For the CDR3, the DNA is TGCGCCAGCGTAAGGGGGCCAGTGAACACTGAAGCTTTCTTT. V usage is TRBV4-3 and J usage is TRBJ1-1, with 7 bases identical to TRBD1. The CDR3 runs 14 residues. V lost 8 bases, J lost 0 bases, and 6 bases stayed unmatched. Germline values: CDR1 LGHNA, CDR2 YSLEER.

The chain recombines TRBV5-1 with TRBJ1-1, with D hard to call. Trimming shortened V by 4 bases and J by 0 bases, and 25 bases separated the two germline ends. Germline loops: CDR1 SGHRS, CDR2 YFSETQ. This CDR3 comprises 19 residues. The CDR3 spells CASSDGTRGSTTLNTEAFF. CDR3 bases: TGCGCCAGCAGCGATGGCACCCGTGGCAGCACAACTTTGAACACTGAAGCTTTCTTT.

V is TRBV12-3 or TRBV12-4 and J is TRBJ2-5; no firm D call. The CDR3 sequence is 13 residues long. V lost 6 bases and J 5 bases, leaving 13 bases between the germline ends. The CDR3 loop reads CASRPSPRETQYF. DNA of the CDR3: TGTGCCAGCAGGCCCTCCCCCCGGGAGACCCAGTACTTC.

V usage is TRBV12-3 or TRBV12-4 and J usage is TRBJ1-2; D call uncertain. The CDR3 extends over 12 amino acids. Trimming shortened V by 5 bases and J by 4 bases, and 8 bases separated the two germline ends. The CDR3, as DNA: TGTGCCAGCAGTGCCCAGAGCTATGGCTACACCTTC. Amino acid sequence: CASSAQSYGYTF.

V gene TRBV9 combines with J gene TRBJ1-1; no definite D call. Between the trimmed V and J ends, which lost 0 bases and 11 bases, there was a span of 17 bases. Germline V gives CDR1 SGDLS, CDR2 YYNGEE. The CDR3 covers 14 residues. Here the CDR3 DNA reads TGTGCCAGCAGCGTAGATGGAGGAGGGAGGAAGGCTTTCTTT. Protein product: CASSVDGGGRKAFF.

This rearrangement joins TRBV30 to TRBJ2-7, with 7 bases identical to TRBD2. This CDR3 has 14 residues. CDR1 and CDR2 from the germline V gene are GTSNPN and SVGIG (reference sequence). With V trimmed by 4 bases and J by 2 bases, 8 bases remained unmatched. The CDR3 DNA sequence: TGTGCCTGGACCCCAGCGGGACCAACCTACGAGCAGTACTTC. Translating gives CAWTPAGPTYEQYF.

The chain links TRBV12-3 or TRBV12-4 to TRBJ2-2, with D unclear. The CDR3 totals 13 residues. V was pared by 8 bases and J by 1 base, with 8 bases between. CDR3 loop: CASPARNTGELFF. The CDR3 DNA follows: TGTGCCAGCCCGGCGAGGAACACCGGGGAGCTGTTTTTT.

The chain has TRBV27 and TRBJ2-1; 7 bases line up with TRBD2. V lost 5 bases to trimming and J lost 0 bases; unmatched junction nucleotides: 7. This CDR3 spans 16 amino acids. In germline, CDR1 is MNHEY, CDR2 SMNVEV (reference sequence). CDR3 nucleotides: TGTGCCAGCAGTATCCGGGACTACTACTCCTACAATGAGCAGTTCTTC. This translates into CASSIRDYYSYNEQFF.

This clone was observed a single time. The rearrangement joins TRBV11-1 to TRBJ2-5; 7 positions match TRBD2. J lost 2 bases, V lost 0 bases, and 3 bases had no gene match. There are 15 residues in the CDR3. Germline V gene sequence: CDR1 SGHAT, CDR2 FQDESV (reference sequence). CDR3 protein: CASSLAPSGQETQYF. CDR3 DNA sequence: TGTGCCAGCAGCTTAGCCCCTAGCGGTCAAGAGACCCAGTACTTC.

The rearrangement links TRBV11-3 to TRBJ2-5; D might be TRBD1 (6 bases). Germline V CDR1 and CDR2: SGHNT, YENEEA. The ends were cut back, 4 bases at V and 2 bases at J, with 8 bases in the middle. This CDR3 spans 13 amino acids. The CDR3 DNA reads as TGTGCCAGCAGCTCGGGACAACAAGAGACCCAGTACTTC. This sequence encodes CASSSGQQETQYF.

The chain joins TRBV19 to TRBJ2-7, with 9 bases matching TRBD1. The germline gives CDR1 LNHDA, CDR2 SQIVND (reference sequence). The CDR3 runs to 15 residues. V lost 6 bases and J lost 2; bases outside the gene matches: 8. The CDR3 reads CASSPGTGKPYEQYF. The CDR3 DNA reads as TGTGCCAGTAGCCCCGGGACAGGGAAACCCTACGAGCAGTACTTC.

The rearrangement links TRBV28 to TRBJ1-1, with D possibly TRBD1 on 5 matching bases. V gave up 3 bases and J gave up 3 bases, with 14 bases separating them. The germline gives CDR1 MDHEN, CDR2 SYDVKM. The CDR3 extends over 15 amino acids. The CDR3 DNA reads as TGTGCCAGCAGTTTTCTCGTTGGGGACTACACTGAAGCTTTCTTT. Amino acid sequence: CASSFLVGDYTEAFF.

This chain connects TRBV6-5 to TRBJ1-1; D remains ambiguous. The CDR3 is 14 amino acids. CDR1 is MNHEY and CDR2 is SVGAGI in the germline V gene. V was pared by 2 bases and J by 5 bases, with 12 bases between. CDR3: CASSYGPEATEAFF. The CDR3, as DNA: TGTGCCAGCAGTTACGGGCCGGAGGCGACTGAAGCTTTCTTT.

The V gene is TRBV7-2, the J gene TRBJ2-5, with D possibly being TRBD1 or TRBD2 (6 bases each). Germline lookup yields CDR1 SGHTA and CDR2 FQGNSA. The CDR3 extends over 15 amino acids. V lost 1 base and J lost 5, with 14 bases in between. CDR3 sequence (DNA): TGTGCCAGCAGCTTAGGAGGACAGCGGGCGGAGACCCAGTACTTC. It is translated as CASSLGGQRAETQYF.